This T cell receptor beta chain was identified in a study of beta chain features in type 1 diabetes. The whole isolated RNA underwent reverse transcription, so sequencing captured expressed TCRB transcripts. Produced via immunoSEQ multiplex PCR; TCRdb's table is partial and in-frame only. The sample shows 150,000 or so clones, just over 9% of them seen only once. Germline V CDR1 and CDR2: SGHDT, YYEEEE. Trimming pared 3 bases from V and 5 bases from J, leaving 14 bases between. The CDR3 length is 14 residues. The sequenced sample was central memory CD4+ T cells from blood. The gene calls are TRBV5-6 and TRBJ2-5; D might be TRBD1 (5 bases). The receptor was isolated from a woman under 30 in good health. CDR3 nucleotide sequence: TGTGCCAGCAGCTCCACCAGGTCAGGGGAGACCCAGTACTTC. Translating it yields CASSSTRSGETQYF. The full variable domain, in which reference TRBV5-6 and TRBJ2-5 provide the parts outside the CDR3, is DAGVTQSPTHLIKTRGQQVTLRCSPKSGHDTVSWYQQALGQGPQFIFQYYEEEERQRGNFPDRFSGHQFPNYSSELNVNALLLGDSALYLCASSSTRSGETQYFGPGTRLLVL.